A single TCR beta chain is shown here with its context. Its antigen specificity is not known. Nothing much larger sits one base from this clone, and base qualities are not available. The immunoSEQ Assay was the method used to sequence TCRbeta CDR3 regions. After extraction, genomic DNA underwent amplification by bias-controlled multiplex PCR, followed by high-throughput sequencing. On the study's bioinformatics: To quantify the absolute abundance of each unique TCRbeta CDR3 region, sequences were collapsed and filtered. T cell fraction was estimated by normalizing TCRbeta template counts to usable DNA, which was measured by amplifying reference genes present in all nucleated cells. Repertoire TCRs were annotated as SARS-CoV-2-specific when V gene, CDR3 amino acid sequence and J gene were exactly matched to a known reactive TCR set. The reference SARS-CoV-2 TCR set was derived from MIRA and filtered for enrichment in COVID-19-positive ImmuneCODE repertoires, a step that removed public or cross-reactive TCRs. Using the MIRA antigens, annotated TCRs were further analysed by specific ORF or by position within an ORF. Breadth was defined as the number of annotated unique rearrangements divided by the total number of unique productive rearrangements, and depth was defined as the summed frequency of the annotated unique rearrangements. Two-sided Wilcoxon rank-sum tests were used to compare TCR breadth between groups. The immuneACCESS repertoire file appears here via TCRdb, limited to in-frame rearrangements. These files lack a portion of the clones; in checked studies, under half of the deficit traces to unresolved V genes, and the cause of the others is not known. The DNA gave D and trimming, while V, J and clone size come from that table. This sample holds about half a million clones; roughly nine tenths were observed only once. The ten largest clonotypes hold 1.5% to 2% of the sample.

The data originate from a study of Ad26.COV2.S vaccination and SARS-CoV-2 variants (dated by TCRdb to the early 2020s). Regarding the research as a whole: Vaccine-arm donors were drawn from COV1001, a multicentre, randomized, double-blind, placebo-controlled phase I-IIa trial of Ad26.COV2.S in healthy adults. Ad26.COV2.S was given intramuscularly at 5x10^10 or 1x10^11 viral particles, as a single shot or as two shots 56 days apart. TCRbeta repertoire sequencing served as the tool for gauging how specific and how broad the SARS-CoV-2-reactive T cell receptors were following Ad26.COV2.S vaccination. The TCR-sequenced set comprised approximately 32 samples: some 19 Ad26.COV2.S vaccine recipients, 5 placebo recipients and 8 SARS-CoV-2 convalescent individuals. Participants in the trial were split at random into five groups of five each, receiving low-dose or high-dose Ad26.COV2.S once or twice, or else placebo on both occasions. Investigators did not know the trial group allocation while performing experiments and assessing outcomes. The paper as a whole reports these results and caveats: Spike-specific TCR breadth was higher in Ad26.COV2.S recipients than in placebo recipients (P = 0.0014). Non-spike TCR breadth was comparable between vaccine and placebo recipients, consistent with the vaccine containing only spike. Comparing responses between vaccine doses or regimens was not something the study was powered to do. The authors noted that the TCR breadth and depth analyses may have underestimated total T cell responses. After vaccination, substantial breadth of spike-specific CD8+ and CD4+ T cell responses was reported.

CDR1 and CDR2, looked up from the germline V gene (reference sequence), are PRHDT and FYEKMQ. V is pared back by 0 bases and J by 4 bases, with 12 bases lying between the germline termini. Counted from cysteine to phenylalanine, this CDR3 has 15 amino acids. Only the CDR3 part of the read is kept: 45 bases, read in frame from the first base. This sample's treatment or condition label indicates: some 19 received Ad26.COV2.S at low or high dose, single or two shots; 5 received placebo; per-sample allocation not given. For vaccine and placebo recipients, the sequenced repertoires came from samples collected on day 63 after the first injection. Between 29 July and 7 August 2020, Cohort 1b enrolled 25 adults aged 18-55 years at one site in Boston, USA. Ad26.COV2.S was a replication-incompetent adenovirus type 26 vector expressing a prefusion-stabilized SARS-CoV-2 spike protein from the original Wuhan strain.

This receptor was obtained from a person between 18 and 60 years old who received the Ad26.COV2.S COVID-19 vaccine or a placebo. Sample: peripheral blood, taken in a trial of Ad26.COV2.S vaccine versus placebo. The rearranged chain carries TRBV13 and TRBJ1-1; there is no confident call for the D gene. The nucleotide sequence is given as TGTGCCAGCAGCTTAGGCCGGCGGTTGGGCACTGAAGCTTTCTTT. Protein translation: CASSLGRRLGTEAFF. The full variable domain, completed from the reference TRBV13 and TRBJ1-1 proteins outside the CDR3, reads AAGVIQSPRHLIKEKRETATLKCYPIPRHDTVYWYQQGPGQDPQFLISFYEKMQSDKGSIPDRFSAQQFSDYHSELNMSSLELGDSALYFCASSLGRRLGTEAFFGQGTRLTVV.